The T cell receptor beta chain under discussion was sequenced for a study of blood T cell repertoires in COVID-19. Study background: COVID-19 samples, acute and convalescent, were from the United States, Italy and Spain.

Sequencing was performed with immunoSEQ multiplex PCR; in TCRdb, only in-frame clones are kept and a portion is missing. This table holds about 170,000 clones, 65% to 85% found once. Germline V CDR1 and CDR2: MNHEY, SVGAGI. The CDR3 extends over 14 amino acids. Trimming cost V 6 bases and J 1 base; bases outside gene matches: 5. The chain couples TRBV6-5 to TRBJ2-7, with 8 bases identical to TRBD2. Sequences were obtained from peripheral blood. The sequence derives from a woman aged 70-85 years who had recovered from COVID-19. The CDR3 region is CASSNTGGSYEQYF. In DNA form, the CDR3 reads TGTGCCAGCAGCAATACGGGGGGGTCCTACGAGCAGTACTTC.